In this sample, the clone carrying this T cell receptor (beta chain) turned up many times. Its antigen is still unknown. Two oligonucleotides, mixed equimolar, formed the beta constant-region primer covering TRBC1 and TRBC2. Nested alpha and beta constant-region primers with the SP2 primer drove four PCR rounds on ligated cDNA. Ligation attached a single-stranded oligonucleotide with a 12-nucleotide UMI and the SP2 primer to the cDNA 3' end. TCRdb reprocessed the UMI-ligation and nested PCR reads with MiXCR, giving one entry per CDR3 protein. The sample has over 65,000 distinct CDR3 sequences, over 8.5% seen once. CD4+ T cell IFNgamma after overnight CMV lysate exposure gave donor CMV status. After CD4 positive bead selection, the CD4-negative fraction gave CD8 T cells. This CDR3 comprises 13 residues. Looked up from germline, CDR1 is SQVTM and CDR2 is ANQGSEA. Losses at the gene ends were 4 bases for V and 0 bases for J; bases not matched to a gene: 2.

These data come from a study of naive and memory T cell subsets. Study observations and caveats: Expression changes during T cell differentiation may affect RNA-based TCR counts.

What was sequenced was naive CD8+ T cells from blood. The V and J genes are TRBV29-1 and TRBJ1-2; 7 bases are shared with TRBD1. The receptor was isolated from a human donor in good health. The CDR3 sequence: CSVGTGANYGYTF. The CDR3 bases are TGCAGCGTTGGTACAGGGGCTAACTATGGCTACACCTTC.